Listed below are T cell receptor beta chains from one sample, sequenced in a study of blood T cell repertoires in COVID-19. TCRdb's table, derived via immunoSEQ multiplex PCR, lists solely in-frame clones and lacks some. The table records roughly 34,000 clones, 80% to 90% of them present only once. Input material: peripheral blood. These receptors all stem from a woman at least 80 years old with active or convalescent COVID-19. Each CDR3 is given with its conserved first and last residue. Clone size, where shown, is once, few, many, or a class for clones that have expanded.

V gene	clone size	CDR3 protein
TRBV24-1	.	CATSDSYPGEQFF
TRBV2	once	CASSEAGGLGQGRGYTF
TRBV6-5	.	CASRPNRGGLYEQFF
TRBV28	.	CASHGVWRGAADTQYF
TRBV5-1	.	CASKGQGGNTGELFF
TRBV27	.	CASSLDRVGYGYTF
TRBV4-1	.	CASSPSRGVNYGYTF
TRBV30	.	CAWSGTGKSTDTQYF
TRBV20-1	.	CSASITDTEAFF
TRBV18	.	CASSASGTSATDTQYF
TRBV7-9	.	CASSLEIPGLGTQYF
TRBV12-5	.	CASGLARTGPVGELFF
TRBV5-1	.	CASRQGAYNEQFF
TRBV24-1	.	CATSDPQEPQHF
TRBV11-2	.	CASSPRTGLSTEAFF
TRBV5-6	once	CASSLGRGQNIQYF
TRBV19	.	CASSAEIQGWFGYTF
TRBV6-5	once	CATQGSDTQYF
TRBV9	.	CASSVEGGTEAFF
TRBV5-1	.	CASSPWTGSGELFF
TRBV12-3/TRBV12-4	.	CASSRAGWETQYF
TRBV2	.	CASSEFGQTNNEQFF
TRBV10-2	.	CASGVPPPNTGELFF
TRBV2	.	CASSVPQGAVDEQYF
TRBV25-1	.	CASSESLAGRTDTQYF
TRBV7-6	.	CASSLVGVGEKLFF
TRBV5-1	.	CASTGLAGGNEQFF
TRBV7-2	few	CASSLAGTGGGQPQHF
TRBV6-5	.	CASSLDRVNTEAFF
TRBV5-1	.	CASSVTGDYEQYF
TRBV3-1/TRBV3-2	.	CASSPHTPGGGQETQYF
TRBV5-6	.	CASSLTGGYEQYF
TRBV18	.	CASSPKGYEQYF
TRBV7-8	.	CASSPYPRQGMEQYF
TRBV30	.	CAWSLRSNYGYTF